This T cell receptor beta chain stems from a study of cytomegalovirus exposure and HLA in healthy donors. Study conclusions and caveats: Across donors, sequencing depth was assumed by presence/absence analyses to be roughly uniform. Available immune exposure information was restricted to CMV serostatus only. TRBV6-2, TRBV6-3 and some other V segments were excluded as indistinguishable.

Remarks on this clone: Antigen: not known.

CDR1 and CDR2 (germline): LGHNA, YSLEER. CDR3 length: 17 amino acids. V lost 0 bases to trimming and J lost 5 bases; unmatched junction nucleotides: 10. The PCR contained 60 Vbeta and 13 Jbeta primers. Assay: immunoSEQ multiplex PCR; the TCRdb copy retains only in-frame clones and omits some. The data hold roughly 78,000 clones, with 60% to 70% observed a single time. The rearrangement uses TRBV4-3 and TRBJ2-3, with 8 bases identical to TRBD2. Sequencing was done on a sample of PBMCs. The receptor was isolated from a man aged 25 to 40 in good health and CMV-seropositive. DNA of the CDR3: TGCGCCAGCAGCCAAGATTCGGTGGGCGGGAGGAGAGATACGCAGTATTTT. Translated, it gives CASSQDSVGGRRDTQYF.